This paragraph reports one T cell receptor (beta chain). Its antigen remains unknown. V shed 7 bases and J shed 2 bases, with 10 bases lying between them. In germline, CDR1 is SGDLS, CDR2 YYNGEE. This CDR3 has 12 amino acids. These data belong to a study of T cell responses to AZD1222 COVID-19 vaccine. Study observations and caveats: In a largely white British group with more females than males, clonal diversity was possibly underestimated. Spike-specific TCR breadth and depth both grew after two AZD1222 doses.

Sequenced by immunoSEQ multiplex PCR; TCRdb stores in-frame clones only, minus some. Of some 130,000 clones listed, under 90% were seen once; the top ten hold about 6%. The chain couples TRBV9 to TRBJ2-7; no reliable D call. The source is an adult in good health. Sequencing used peripheral blood, obtained on day 0 of AZD1222 vaccination. The CDR3 DNA is TGTGCCAGCGGGCCCTTTACCTACGAGCAGTACTTC. Protein sequence: CASGPFTYEQYF.